A single sample gave rise to the 2 T cell receptor beta chains below, sequenced in a study of neoadjuvant nivolumab and ipilimumab in lung cancer. TCRdb's copy holds only in-frame clones and misses some; the assay was immunoSEQ multiplex PCR. Of fewer than 40,000 clones detected, roughly 89% appear once; the ten largest clones hold 3.3%. The source material was peripheral blood, sampled before neoadjuvant nivolumab, alone or with ipilimumab. The receptors derive from an adult with non-small cell lung cancer.

The genes are TRBV4-2 and TRBJ2-1; 9 nucleotides line up with TRBD2. There are 17 residues in the CDR3. Germline V gene sequence: CDR1 LGHNA, CDR2 YNFKEQ. V lost 0 bases and J lost 7; bases outside the gene matches: 10. CDR3 region: CASSQEGGLATGNEQFF. The DNA of the CDR3 is TGTGCCAGCAGCCAAGAGGGCGGACTAGCGACGGGGAATGAGCAGTTCTTC.

This clone was observed a handful of times. The rearrangement joins TRBV7-9 to TRBJ1-1; 7 nucleotides match TRBD1. Germline V gene sequence: CDR1 SEHNR, CDR2 FQNEAQ (reference sequence). CDR3 length equals 15 residues. V lost 1 base to trimming and J lost 1 base; unmatched junction nucleotides: 3. Written as DNA, the CDR3 is TGTGCCAGCAGCTTAGACAGGGGATGGAACACTGAAGCTTTCTTT. It translates to CASSLDRGWNTEAFF.